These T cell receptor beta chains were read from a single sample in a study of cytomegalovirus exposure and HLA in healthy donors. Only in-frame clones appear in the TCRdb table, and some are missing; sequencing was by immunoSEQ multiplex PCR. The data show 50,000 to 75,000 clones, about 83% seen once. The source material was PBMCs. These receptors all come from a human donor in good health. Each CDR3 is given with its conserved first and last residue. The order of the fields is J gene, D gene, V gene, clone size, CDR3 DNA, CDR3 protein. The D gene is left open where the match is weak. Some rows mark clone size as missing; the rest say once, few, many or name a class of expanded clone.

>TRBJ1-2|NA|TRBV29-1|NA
TGCAGCGTCGACCATAGTCAATCCATGGGAGCACTCTATGGCTACACCTTC
CSVDHSQSMGALYGYTF
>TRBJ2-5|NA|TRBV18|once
TGTGCCAGCTCATCCTACCAAGAGACCCAGTACTTC
CASSSYQETQYF
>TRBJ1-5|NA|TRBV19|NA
TGTGCCAGCCGGGACACCAATCAGCCCCAGCATTTT
CASRDTNQPQHF
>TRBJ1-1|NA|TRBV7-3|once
TGTGCCAGCAGCCAAGGGACAATATCTGAAGCTTTCTTT
CASSQGTISEAFF
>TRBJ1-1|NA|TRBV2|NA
TGTGCCAGCAGTGACGCGGGAGGTCGGGACCAGAACACTGAAGCTTTCTTT
CASSDAGGRDQNTEAFF
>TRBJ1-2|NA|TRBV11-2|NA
TGTGCCAGCAGCCTCGGGGGGGATACTGGCTACACCTTC
CASSLGGDTGYTF
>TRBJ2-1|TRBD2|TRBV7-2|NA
TGTGCCAGCAGCTTATGGGCTAGCGGTAGCGGTGAGCAGTTCTTC
CASSLWASGSGEQFF
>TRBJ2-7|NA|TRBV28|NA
TGTGCCAGCAGTTTATTCGTCAGTTTCTACGAGCAGTACTTC
CASSLFVSFYEQYF
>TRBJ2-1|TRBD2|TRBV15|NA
TGTGCCACATTAGCGGGGGGAAGCTCCTACAATGAGCAGTTCTTC
CATLAGGSSYNEQFF
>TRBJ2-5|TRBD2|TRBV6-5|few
TGTGCCAGCAGTTACTCCGGACTAGCGGGGGCAGAGACCCAGTACTTC
CASSYSGLAGAETQYF
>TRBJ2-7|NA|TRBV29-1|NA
TGCAGCGTTGAATACGATGGAGGGGCGCTACACGAGCAGTACTTC
CSVEYDGGALHEQYF
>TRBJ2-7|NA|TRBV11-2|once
TGTGCCAGCAGCTTAAGGAGTGGCAGCTCCTACGAGCAGTACTTC
CASSLRSGSSYEQYF
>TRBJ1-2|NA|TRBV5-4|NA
TGTGCCAGCAGCTTGAAAGGTTTCTCGGGAGGCTACACCTTC
CASSLKGFSGGYTF
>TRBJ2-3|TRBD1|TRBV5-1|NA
TGCGCCAGCAGCTTCCCGGGACAGGGCACAGATACGCAGTATTTT
CASSFPGQGTDTQYF
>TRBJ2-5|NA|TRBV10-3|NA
TGTGCCATCAGTGAGAGTGGCAGATTAGAGACCCAGTACTTC
CAISESGRLETQYF
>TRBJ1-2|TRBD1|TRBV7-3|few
TGTGCCAGCAGCTACTGGACAGGGGGGAACATCTATGGCTACACCTTC
CASSYWTGGNIYGYTF
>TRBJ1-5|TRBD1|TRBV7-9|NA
TGTGCCAGCAGCCTGGACAGGTCCCCCCAGCCCCAGCATTTT
CASSLDRSPQPQHF
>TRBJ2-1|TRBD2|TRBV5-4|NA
TGTGCCAGCAGCTCGGGACTAGCCGGAGGGAATGAGCAGTTCTTC
CASSSGLAGGNEQFF
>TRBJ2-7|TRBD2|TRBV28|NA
TGTGCCAGCAGTGACCCGGGACTAGCGGGAGGGCTCTCGGTCGACGAGCAGTACTTC
CASSDPGLAGGLSVDEQYF
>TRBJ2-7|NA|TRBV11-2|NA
TGTGCCAGCAGCTTAGCGGCGGGAACGGTAACCTACGAGCAGTACTTC
CASSLAAGTVTYEQYF
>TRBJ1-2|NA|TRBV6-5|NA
TGTGCCAGCAGTTACTCGAGGCGGGCACTCGGAGGCTACACCTTC
CASSYSRRALGGYTF
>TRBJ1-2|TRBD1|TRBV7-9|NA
TGTGCCAGCAGCTTAGTGGGACAGGCGTCCATCTATGGCTACACCTTC
CASSLVGQASIYGYTF
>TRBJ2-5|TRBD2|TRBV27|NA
TGTGCCAGCAGTTTCGCGGGGGGAATCCGAGAGACCCAGTACTTC
CASSFAGGIRETQYF
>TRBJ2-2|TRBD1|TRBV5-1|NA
TGCGCCAGCAGCTGGCGGGACAGGGCAACCGGGGAGCTGTTTTTT
CASSWRDRATGELFF
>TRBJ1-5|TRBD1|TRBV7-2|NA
TGTGCCAGCAGCGTCGACAGGGGACAGCCCCAGCATTTT
CASSVDRGQPQHF
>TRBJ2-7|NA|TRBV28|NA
TGTGCCAGCAGACAGGGTGGGTCCTACGAGCAGTACTTC
CASRQGGSYEQYF
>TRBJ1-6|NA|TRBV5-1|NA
TGCGCCAGCAGCTCTACAGGGTCCTCACCCCTCCACTTT
CASSSTGSSPLHF
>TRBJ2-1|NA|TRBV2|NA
TGTGCCAGCAGTGAAGAGGCGCCTAGGAGGTTCTTC
CASSEEAPRRFF
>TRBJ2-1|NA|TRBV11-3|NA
TGTGCCAGCAGCTTACGACAGAGCTCCTACAATGAGCAGTTCTTC
CASSLRQSSYNEQFF
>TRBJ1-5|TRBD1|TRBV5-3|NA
TGTGCCAGGAGGACAGGGGACAATGATAGCAATCAGCCCCAGCATTTT
CARRTGDNDSNQPQHF
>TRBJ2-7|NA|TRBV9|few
TGTGCCAGCAGCGTAGCCAGTCTCTCCTACGAGCAGTACTTC
CASSVASLSYEQYF
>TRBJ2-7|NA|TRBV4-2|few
TGTGCCAGCAGCCAAGCCTTCCAGGGGTCGTACGAGCAGTACTTC
CASSQAFQGSYEQYF
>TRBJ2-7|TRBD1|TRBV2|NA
TGTGCCAGCAGTCCCGGGACAGGGCACTCCGAGCAGTACTTC
CASSPGTGHSEQYF
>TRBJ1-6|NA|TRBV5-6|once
TGTGCCAGCAGCCACAGGGCCCCACCCCTCCACTTT
CASSHRAPPLHF
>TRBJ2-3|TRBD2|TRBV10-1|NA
TGCGCCAGCAGTGAGAATCTCGCGGGAGGGCCGGGGGATACGCAGTATTTT
CASSENLAGGPGDTQYF
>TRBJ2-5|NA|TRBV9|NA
TGTGCCAGCAGCGTAACTCCTAGCTCACAAGAGACCCAGTACTTC
CASSVTPSSQETQYF
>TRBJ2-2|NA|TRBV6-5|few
TGTGCCAGCAGTCCATACAGGCGCAACACCGGGGAGCTGTTTTTT
CASSPYRRNTGELFF
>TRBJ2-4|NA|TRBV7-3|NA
TGTGCCAGCAGCCCAGGACATACGGTAAACATTCAGTACTTC
CASSPGHTVNIQYF
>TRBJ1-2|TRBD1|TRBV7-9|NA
TGTTCCAGCAGCCTGGGACAGGTGGGCTGTGACTACACCTTC
CSSSLGQVGCDYTF
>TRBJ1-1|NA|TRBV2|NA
TGTGCCAGCAAAGCGTACATGAACACTGAAGCTTTCTTT
CASKAYMNTEAFF
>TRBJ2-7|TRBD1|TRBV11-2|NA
TGTGCCAGCAGCCAGGTATGGGACAGGAACTACGAGCAGTACTTC
CASSQVWDRNYEQYF
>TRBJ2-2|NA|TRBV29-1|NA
TGCAGCGCATTAGGGGAACAGCTCGGCGGGGAGCTGTTTTTT
CSALGEQLGGELFF
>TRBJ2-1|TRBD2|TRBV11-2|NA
TGTGCCAGCAGCCTTAATAGCGGGGGGGACAATGAGCAGTTCTTC
CASSLNSGGDNEQFF
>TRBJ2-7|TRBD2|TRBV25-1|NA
TGTGCCAGCAGTGAATCGGCGCGGGAGGTCTACGAGCAGTACTTC
CASSESAREVYEQYF
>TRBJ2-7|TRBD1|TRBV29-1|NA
TGCAGCGTTAGACGACAGGGATCCTACGAGCAGTACTTC
CSVRRQGSYEQYF
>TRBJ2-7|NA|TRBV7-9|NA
TGTTCCAGCAGCTTGACTGCCTACGAGCAGTACTTC
CSSSLTAYEQYF
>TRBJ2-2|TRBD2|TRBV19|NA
TGTGCCAGTAGTATCGGGACTAGCGTGGCCGGGGAGCTGTTTTTT
CASSIGTSVAGELFF
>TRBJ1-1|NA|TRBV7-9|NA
TGTTCCAGCAGCTTCGGGGTTAGTGAAGCTTTCTTT
CSSSFGVSEAFF
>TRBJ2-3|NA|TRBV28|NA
TGTGCCAGCAGTTTGACAGCGAGCACAGATACGCAGTATTTT
CASSLTASTDTQYF
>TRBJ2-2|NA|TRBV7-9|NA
TGTGCCAGCAGCTTACTTCGGGGTAACACCGGGGAGCTGTTTTTT
CASSLLRGNTGELFF
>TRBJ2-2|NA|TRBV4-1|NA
TGCGCCAGCAGCCTATTCGACATCGGTGTAGGCGGGGAGCTGTTTTTT
CASSLFDIGVGGELFF
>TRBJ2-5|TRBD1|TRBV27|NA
TGTGCCAGCAGTTTATTGTACGGGACAGGGGGGGAGACCCAGTACTTC
CASSLLYGTGGETQYF
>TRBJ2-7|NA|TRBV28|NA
TGTGCCAGCAGTTTATACAGGGCTAGTCCCCCCTACGAGCAGTACTTC
CASSLYRASPPYEQYF
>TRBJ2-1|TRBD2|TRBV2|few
TGTGCCAGCAGCGCGCCGGGACTAGGAATGTCGCGTGAGCAGTTCTTC
CASSAPGLGMSREQFF
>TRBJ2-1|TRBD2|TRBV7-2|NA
TGTGCCAGCAGCCAAGGACTAGAACAGTTCTTC
CASSQGLEQFF
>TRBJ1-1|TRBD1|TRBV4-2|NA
TGTGCCAGCAGCCAAGGGACAGGGTCCGTAAGTGAAGCTTTCTTT
CASSQGTGSVSEAFF
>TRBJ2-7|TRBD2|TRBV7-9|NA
TGTGCCAGCAGCGGAACTAGCGGGAAAGAGGCCTACGAGCAGTACTTC
CASSGTSGKEAYEQYF
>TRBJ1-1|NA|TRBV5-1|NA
TGCGCCAGCAGCCAAATGGCAGGGTACTCTACTGAAGCTTTCTTT
CASSQMAGYSTEAFF
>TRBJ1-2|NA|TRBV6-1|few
TGTGCCAGCAGTGAAGGCGGGGAATCCTATGGCTACACCTTC
CASSEGGESYGYTF
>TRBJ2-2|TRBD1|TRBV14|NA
TGTGCCAGCAGCCAAGGGAACCGGAACAGGGGCCAGAGCGGGGAGCTGTTTTTT
CASSQGNRNRGQSGELFF